This T cell receptor (beta chain) was sequenced in a study of T cell responses to AZD1222 COVID-19 vaccine. Study results and caveats: It should be noted that donors were predominantly white British and more often female, and clonal diversity was possibly underestimated. Among spike-specific TCRs, nearly half reportedly target unmutated variant regions.

Deletions cut 5 bases from V and 7 bases from J, with 11 bases between. This CDR3 comprises 12 residues. Germline V gene sequence: CDR1 GTSNPN, CDR2 SVGIG (reference sequence). A single count supports this clone. Its specificity is not known. Profiling relied on immunoSEQ multiplex PCR, and the TCRdb table lists in-frame clones only, not all of them. The sample includes 170,000 or so clones, just over 85% of them seen just once. Pooling covered second doses at about 4 or about 12 weeks. The TCR comes from an adult who received the AZD1222 COVID-19 vaccine. The specimen was peripheral blood, collected 28 days after the second AZD1222 dose. The V gene is TRBV30, the J gene TRBJ1-4, with D possibly being TRBD1 (5 bases). The CDR3 sequence: CAWQGLSEKLFF. DNA for the CDR3: TGTGCCTGGCAGGGATTGAGTGAAAAACTGTTTTTT.